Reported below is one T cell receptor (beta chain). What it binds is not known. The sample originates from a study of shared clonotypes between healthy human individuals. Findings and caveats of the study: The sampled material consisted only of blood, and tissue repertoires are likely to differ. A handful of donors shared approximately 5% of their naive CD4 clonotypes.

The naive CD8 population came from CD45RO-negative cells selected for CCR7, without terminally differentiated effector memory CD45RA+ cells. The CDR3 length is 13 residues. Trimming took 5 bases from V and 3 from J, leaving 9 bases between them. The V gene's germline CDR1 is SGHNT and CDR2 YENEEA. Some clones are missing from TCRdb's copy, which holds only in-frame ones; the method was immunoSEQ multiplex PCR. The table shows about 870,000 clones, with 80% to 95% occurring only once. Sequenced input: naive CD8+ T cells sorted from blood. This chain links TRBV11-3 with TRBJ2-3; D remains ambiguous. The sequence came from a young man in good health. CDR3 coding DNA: TGTGCCAGCAGCCCTGAAAGGACAGATACGCAGTATTTT. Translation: CASSPERTDTQYF. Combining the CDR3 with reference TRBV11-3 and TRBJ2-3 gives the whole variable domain EAGVVQSPRYKIIEKKQPVAFWCNPISGHNTLYWYLQNLGQGPELLIRYENEEAVDDSQLPKDRFSAERLKGVDSTLKIQPAELGDSAVYLCASSPERTDTQYFGPGTRLTVL.